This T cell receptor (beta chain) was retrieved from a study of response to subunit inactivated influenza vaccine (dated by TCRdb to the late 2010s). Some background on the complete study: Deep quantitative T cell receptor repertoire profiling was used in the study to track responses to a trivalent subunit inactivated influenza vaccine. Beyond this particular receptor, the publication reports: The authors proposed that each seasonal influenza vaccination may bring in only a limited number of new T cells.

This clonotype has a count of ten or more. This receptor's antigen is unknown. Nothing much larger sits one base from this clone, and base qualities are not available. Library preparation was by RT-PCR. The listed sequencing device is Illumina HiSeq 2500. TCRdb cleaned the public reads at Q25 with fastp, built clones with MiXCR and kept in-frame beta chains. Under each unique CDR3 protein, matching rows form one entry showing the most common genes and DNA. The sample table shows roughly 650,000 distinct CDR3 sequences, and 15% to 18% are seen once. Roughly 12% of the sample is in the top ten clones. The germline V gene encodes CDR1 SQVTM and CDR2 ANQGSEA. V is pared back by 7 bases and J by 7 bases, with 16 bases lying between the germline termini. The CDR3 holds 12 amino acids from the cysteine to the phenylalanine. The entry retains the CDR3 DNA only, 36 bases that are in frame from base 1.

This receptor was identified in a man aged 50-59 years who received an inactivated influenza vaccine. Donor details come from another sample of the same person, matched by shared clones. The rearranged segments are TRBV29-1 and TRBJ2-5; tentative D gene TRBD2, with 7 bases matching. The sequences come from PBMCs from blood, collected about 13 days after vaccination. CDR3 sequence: CSGYREGRTQYF. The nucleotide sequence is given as TGCAGCGGGTACAGGGAGGGTCGGACCCAGTACTTC.